Described below is a single TCR beta chain sequence and its context. Its antigen is as yet unknown. Germline CDR1 KGHSH, CDR2 LQKENI. Trimming shortened V by 2 bases and J by 4 bases, and 14 bases separated the two germline ends. The length of the CDR3 is 15 residues. This entry is derived from a study of lymphopenia after photon versus proton radiotherapy. Sequencing used immunoSEQ multiplex PCR; TCRdb keeps in-frame clones, though not all of them. The sample yields about 53,000 clones, about four fifths seen once. Study-wide findings and caveats: Proton therapy kept repertoires fairly stable, unlike photons, which gained effector/memory cells.

The sample consisted of peripheral blood, taken from a patient treated with photon-based radiotherapy. The clonotype comes from a man in his forties or fifties with gastric cancer. The chain joins TRBV18 to TRBJ1-2; no clear D gene. The CDR3 bases are TGTGCCAGCTCACCAGGAGAAGGGCGCGGCTATGGCTACACCTTC. Its protein product is CASSPGEGRGYGYTF.